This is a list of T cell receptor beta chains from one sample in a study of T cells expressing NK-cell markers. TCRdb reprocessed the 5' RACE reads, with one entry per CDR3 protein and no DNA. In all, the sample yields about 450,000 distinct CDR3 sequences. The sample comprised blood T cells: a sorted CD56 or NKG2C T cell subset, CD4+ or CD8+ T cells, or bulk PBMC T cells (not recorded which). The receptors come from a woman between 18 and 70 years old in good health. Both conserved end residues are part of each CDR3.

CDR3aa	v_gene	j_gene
CSVEIAGEGYTGELFF	TRBV29-1	TRBJ2-2
CASSQGDLGTDNQPQHF	TRBV4-2	TRBJ1-5
CSAISRALGGYNEQFF	TRBV20-1	TRBJ2-1
CASSPPVGGRGSYEQYF	TRBV18	TRBJ2-7
CASSLGGLGTPGELFF	TRBV7-2	TRBJ2-2
CASSPTGSSGNTIYF	TRBV7-9	TRBJ1-3
CASSSTETQYF	TRBV5-6	TRBJ2-5
CASSPTAGGTDTQYF	TRBV18	TRBJ2-3
CASSYSGLAGLNEQFF	TRBV6-5	TRBJ2-1
CASSDHVAGLSSYNEQFF	TRBV6-1	TRBJ2-1
CASSLGRAKDTQYF	TRBV7-3	TRBJ2-3
CASSPWPRSTEAFF	TRBV7-6	TRBJ1-1
CASSPIQGPDEQYF	TRBV7-7	TRBJ2-7
CASSLPSGGLADTQYF	TRBV5-1	TRBJ2-3
CASSPFGATDYGYTF	TRBV18	TRBJ1-2
CSVEEKMGKYF	TRBV29-1	TRBJ2-7
CASKAKVETQYF	TRBV9	TRBJ2-5
CASSFSAGGREQYF	TRBV7-2	TRBJ2-7
CAWSVGLANQETQYF	TRBV30	TRBJ2-5
CASSPTSGRSNEQFF	TRBV18	TRBJ2-1
CASSLSAGEETQYF	TRBV4-2	TRBJ2-5
CASSTGRRAFF	TRBV12-3/TRBV12-4	TRBJ1-1
CSVVWGGSGTDTQYF	TRBV29-1	TRBJ2-3
CASSRADRENQPQHF	TRBV4-1	TRBJ1-5
CASTGGAPGGYTF	TRBV27	TRBJ1-2
CASSLSPSGARKLDNEQFF	TRBV11-1	TRBJ2-1
CASSYGTGVLAKNIQYF	TRBV6-2/TRBV6-3	TRBJ2-4
CSTVPVNEQFF	TRBV20-1	TRBJ2-1
CSAMDRFYTGELFF	TRBV20-1	TRBJ2-2
CASSRTSYNTGELFF	TRBV7-2	TRBJ2-2
CAWSVELAKNIQYF	TRBV30	TRBJ2-4
CASSLWDTDNSPLHF	TRBV5-1	TRBJ1-6
CASSQGPDRRYYGYTF	TRBV4-3	TRBJ1-2
CASSFGRQDSAFF	TRBV5-1	TRBJ1-1
CSVRLGEKLFF	TRBV29-1	TRBJ1-4
CASSLGQQNTEAFF	TRBV9	TRBJ1-1
CASSQFRGGSETQYF	TRBV14	TRBJ2-5
CASSSLRGTATNYGYTF	TRBV11-2	TRBJ1-2
CASSLERKGYTF	TRBV12-3/TRBV12-4	TRBJ1-2
CASRTDQSSYEQYF	TRBV19	TRBJ2-7
CASSLQLRKAPYEQYF	TRBV7-8	TRBJ2-7